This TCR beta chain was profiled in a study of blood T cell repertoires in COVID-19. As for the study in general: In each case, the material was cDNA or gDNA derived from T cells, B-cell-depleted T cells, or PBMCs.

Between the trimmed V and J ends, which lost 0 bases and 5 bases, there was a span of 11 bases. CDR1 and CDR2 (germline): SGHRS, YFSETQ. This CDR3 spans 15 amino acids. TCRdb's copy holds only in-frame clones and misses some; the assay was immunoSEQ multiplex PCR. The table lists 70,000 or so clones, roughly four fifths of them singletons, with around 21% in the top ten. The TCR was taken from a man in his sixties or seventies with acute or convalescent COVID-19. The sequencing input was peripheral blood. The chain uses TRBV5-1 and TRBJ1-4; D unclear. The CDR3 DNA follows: TGCGCCAGCAGCTTGGTCCCCCAGATAAATGAAAAACTGTTTTTT. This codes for CASSLVPQINEKLFF.